The 27 T cell receptor beta chains below come from one sample, sequenced in a study of T cell changes during pregnancy in multiple sclerosis. Sequenced by immunoSEQ multiplex PCR; TCRdb stores in-frame clones only, minus some. Of around 110,000 clones listed, 85% to 95% are singletons. Source: peripheral blood, taken in the third trimester of pregnancy. These receptors were collected from a female donor in good health, enrolled as a control in a pregnancy study.

As regards this clone: Other DNA variants within this sample encode the same CDR3. The V gene is TRBV19, the J gene TRBJ1-5; TRBD1 agrees at 9 bases. Per the germline V gene, CDR1 is LNHDA and CDR2 is SQIVND (reference sequence). The CDR3 has 15 residues. V lost 1 base to trimming and J lost 2 bases; unmatched junction nucleotides: 0. The CDR3 protein is CASSIGQGGNQPQHF. The CDR3 DNA sequence: TGTGCCAGTAGTATAGGACAGGGGGGCAATCAGCCCCAGCATTTT.

This sequence joins TRBV27 and TRBJ2-1; 9 positions agree with TRBD1. The ends lost 6 bases at V and 8 bases at J; junction bases unmatched: 14. The CDR3 totals 16 residues. CDR1 and CDR2 from the germline V gene are MNHEY and SMNVEV (reference sequence). CDR3 sequence: CASSTAVRDRVDEQFF. CDR3 DNA: TGTGCCAGCAGCACTGCTGTCCGGGACAGGGTAGATGAGCAGTTCTTC.

This clone has only one observation. This chain uses TRBV27 with TRBJ1-2; no clear D gene. Trimming cost V 5 bases and J 2 bases, with 18 bases left between them. The germline V gene has CDR1 MNHEY and CDR2 SMNVEV (reference sequence). This CDR3 contains 16 residues. CDR3 sequence reads: CASSPDFSLTNYGYTF. The CDR3, as DNA: TGTGCCAGCAGTCCGGACTTCAGCCTAACCAACTATGGCTACACCTTC.

This clone was recorded a few times. The CDR3 sequence is CASSSFGSNQPQHF. CDR3 in DNA: TGTGCCAGCAGCTCATTCGGGAGCAATCAGCCCCAGCATTTT. J is TRBJ1-5 and V is TRBV7-8; the D is unclear. Germline V lookup: CDR1 SGHVS, CDR2 FQNEAQ. Between the trimmed V and J ends, which lost 4 bases and 1 base, there was a span of 8 bases. This CDR3 spans 14 amino acids.

The chain employs TRBV15 and TRBJ1-2; D uncertain. The CDR3 is 14 amino acids. Per the germline V gene, CDR1 is LNHNV and CDR2 is YYDKDF (reference sequence). Between the trimmed V and J ends, which lost 5 bases and 4 bases, there was a span of 14 bases. The CDR3 spells CATSQTRSLYGYTF. CDR3 coding DNA: TGTGCCACCAGCCAAACCCGGTCCCTCTATGGCTACACCTTC.

The genes are TRBV30 and TRBJ1-1; D unclear. Trimming shortened V by 4 bases and J by 11 bases, and 20 bases separated the two germline ends. The germline CDR1 and CDR2 sequences are GTSNPN and SVGIG (reference sequence). The CDR3 is made up of 13 amino acids. CDR3 DNA sequence: TGTGCCTGGACATGGGGAGGTACGCGGGTTGCTTTCTTT. Amino acids: CAWTWGGTRVAFF.

The rearrangement uses TRBV30 and TRBJ2-3; 7 bases agree with TRBD2. Trimming at V came to 2 bases and at J to 3 bases, leaving 8 bases not matched to a gene. This CDR3 contains 15 residues. CDR1 is GTSNPN, CDR2 SVGIG, per germline (reference sequence). The CDR3 sequence: CAWSLTGGGTDTQYF. In DNA form, the CDR3 reads TGTGCCTGGAGTCTAACGGGGGGTGGGACAGATACGCAGTATTTT.

This chain links TRBV15 with TRBJ1-5; possible D gene TRBD1, 6 bases. Looked up from germline, CDR1 is LNHNV and CDR2 is YYDKDF (reference sequence). V was clipped by 1 base and J by 4 bases, with 8 bases between them. This CDR3 spans 14 amino acids. This CDR3 reads CATSRAGDNQPQHF. DNA for the CDR3: TGTGCCACCAGCAGAGCAGGGGATAATCAGCCCCAGCATTTT. The variable domain in full, with the rest retrieved from reference TRBV15 and TRBJ1-5, is DAMVIQNPRYQVTQFGKPVTLSCSQTLNHNVMYWYQQKSSQAPKLLFHYYDKDFNNEADTPDNFQSRRPNTSFCFLDIRSPGLGDTAMYLCATSRAGDNQPQHFGDGTRLSIL.

The V call is TRBV2, the J call TRBJ1-6; D is ambiguous. Looked up from germline, CDR1 is SNHLY and CDR2 is FYNNEI. Trimming removed 7 bases at V and 7 bases at J, with 8 bases between. The CDR3 is made up of 12 amino acids. The CDR3 DNA follows: TGTGCCAGCACCTTTGTCAATTCACCCCTCCACTTT. Protein product: CASTFVNSPLHF.

This clone was picked up a small number of times. This chain joins TRBV4-2 and TRBJ1-2; tentative D call: TRBD1 (6 bases). This CDR3 has 13 amino acids. Germline V gene lookup returns CDR1 LGHNA and CDR2 YNFKEQ. The germline V and J ends were trimmed by 1 base and 6 bases, with 9 bases remaining between them. DNA of the CDR3: TGTGCCAGCAGCCAAGCACAGGGCAATGGCTACACCTTC. Its translation is CASSQAQGNGYTF.

CDR3 in amino acids: CASGAVGGNNEQFF. CDR3 coding DNA: TGTGCCAGTGGCGCTGTTGGGGGCAACAATGAGCAGTTCTTC. This chain uses TRBV19 with TRBJ2-1; the D gene is possibly TRBD1 (6 bases). V was trimmed by 8 bases and J by 5 bases, leaving 16 bases between them. CDR1 is LNHDA, CDR2 SQIVND, per germline (reference sequence). The CDR3 totals 14 residues.

With regard to this clone: One end of the junction varies from germline; a read error may be responsible. The chain has TRBV5-1 and TRBJ1-3; D is uncertain. This CDR3 region has 17 residues. CDR1 and CDR2 from the germline V gene are SGHRS and YFSETQ. In nucleotides, the CDR3 is TGCGCCAGCAGCTTTTCAGGCACAGATGCCTCTGGGAACACCATATATTTT. Its protein product is CASSFSGTDASGNTIYF.

The genes are TRBV7-8 and TRBJ1-2; no clear D. The CDR3 sequence is 14 residues long. The V gene lost 0 bases and the J gene lost 2 bases, with 7 bases spanning the gap. From germline, CDR1 is SGHVS and CDR2 FQNEAQ. For the CDR3, the DNA is TGTGCCAGCAGCTTAGCGGGCGGGAACTATGGCTACACCTTC. It specifies CASSLAGGNYGYTF.

The chain joins TRBV11-3 to TRBJ2-1; D unresolved. Trimming pared 0 bases from V and 9 bases from J, leaving 12 bases between. The germline V gene encodes CDR1 SGHNT and CDR2 YENEEA. The CDR3 is 14 amino acids. CDR3 sequence reads: CASSLDLPIVEQFF. As DNA, the CDR3 is TGTGCCAGCAGCTTAGATTTACCTATAGTTGAGCAGTTCTTC.

The chain recombines TRBV19 with TRBJ2-2, with a tentative D call TRBD2 (5 bases). The CDR3 covers 12 residues. Germline CDR1 and CDR2: LNHDA and SQIVND (reference sequence). V lost 8 bases, J lost 3 bases, and 7 bases lay in between. The CDR3 here is CASEGDTGELFF. CDR3 nucleotides: TGTGCCAGTGAGGGCGACACCGGGGAGCTGTTTTTT.

The rearrangement links TRBV4-2 to TRBJ1-2; the match to TRBD1 covers 8 bases. Germline V lookup: CDR1 LGHNA, CDR2 YNFKEQ. Trimming removed 0 bases from V and 4 bases from J; junction bases left unmatched: 7. The CDR3 is 16 residues long. The DNA of the CDR3 is TGTGCCAGCAGCCAAGAGTGGCAGGGGGCTAGCTATGGCTACACCTTC. Encoded protein: CASSQEWQGASYGYTF.

The CDR3 nucleotides read TGTGCCAGCACCCAGGGAGGTTTTAACTATGGCTACACCTTC. Protein: CASTQGGFNYGYTF. This chain uses TRBV6-1 with TRBJ1-2; possibly TRBD1 for D (5 bases). The CDR3 is made up of 14 amino acids. Trimming pared 7 bases from V and 1 base from J, leaving 13 bases between. The germline gives CDR1 MNHNS, CDR2 SASEGT.

The chain recombines TRBV7-9 with TRBJ2-3; D may be TRBD2 (6 bases). The germline CDR1 and CDR2 sequences are SEHNR and FQNEAQ (reference sequence). V was pared by 4 bases and J by 5 bases, with 13 bases between. The CDR3 contains 14 residues. CDR3 amino acids: CASSSSVGGDTQYF. CDR3 DNA sequence: TGTGCCAGCAGCTCGAGTGTGGGGGGAGATACGCAGTATTTT.

This rearrangement joins TRBV2 to TRBJ1-1; unclear D gene. CDR1 and CDR2 from the germline V gene are SNHLY and FYNNEI. CDR3 length: 14 amino acids. The V and J ends lost 10 bases and 1 base respectively, with 16 bases between them. CDR3 sequence: CATLGVAGNTEAFF. In DNA form, the CDR3 reads TGTGCCACCCTTGGTGTAGCGGGGAACACTGAAGCTTTCTTT.

The chain recombines TRBV19 with TRBJ2-1; 11 bases fit TRBD1. The CDR3 covers 22 residues. With 7 bases clipped from V and 7 bases from J, the junction kept 30 bases outside the gene matches. Germline CDR1 LNHDA, CDR2 SQIVND (reference sequence). CDR3 protein: CASKEQTLAHSRGTGGGNEQFF. The DNA for the CDR3 is TGTGCCAGTAAAGAGCAAACTCTTGCACATTCTAGGGGGACAGGGGGAGGAAATGAGCAGTTCTTC.

Here the CDR3 reads CAISVVETGLYNEQFF. As DNA, the CDR3 is TGTGCCATCAGTGTTGTGGAGACAGGGCTTTACAATGAGCAGTTCTTC. This chain joins TRBV10-3 and TRBJ2-1, with TRBD1 matching over 7 bases. V shed 4 bases, J shed 4 bases, and the junction held 10 bases outside the gene matches. This CDR3 comprises 16 residues. CDR1 and CDR2 from the germline V gene are ENHRY and SYGVKD.

The chain employs TRBV7-9 and TRBJ2-5, with 12 positions matching TRBD1. The V and J ends lost 3 bases and 5 bases, in that order; junction bases with no gene match: 4. The germline V gene has CDR1 SEHNR and CDR2 FQNEAQ (reference sequence). The CDR3 is 15 amino acids. As DNA, the CDR3 is TGTGCCAGCAGCTTCCCGGGACAGGGGGCTGAGACCCAGTACTTC. It specifies CASSFPGQGAETQYF.

The chain carries TRBV5-5 and TRBJ1-1; no clear D gene. Germline CDR1 and CDR2: SGHKS and YYEKEE (reference sequence). The CDR3 is 14 amino acids. Trimming cost V 7 bases and J 5 bases, with 18 bases left between them. The CDR3 DNA sequence: TGTGCCAGCCACCATTCCAGGACTCGGACTGAAGCTTTCTTT. Its protein product is CASHHSRTRTEAFF.

The V gene is TRBV29-1, the J gene TRBJ1-2; a weak D match, TRBD1 (5 bases). Germline values: CDR1 SQVTM, CDR2 ANQGSEA. The V and J ends lost 6 bases and 4 bases respectively, with 15 bases between them. CDR3 length equals 13 residues. The CDR3, as DNA: TGCAGCGTCGCAAGGGGCCCCATCTATGGCTACACCTTC. Translation gives CSVARGPIYGYTF.

This clone was seen a handful of times. The V gene is TRBV30, the J gene TRBJ1-2; D uncertain. The V end lost 7 bases, the J end lost 4 bases, and 16 bases lay between the germline ends. The CDR3 is 13 amino acids. Germline assignment: CDR1 GTSNPN and CDR2 SVGIG (reference sequence). In DNA, the CDR3 is TGTGCCTCTTACACATTGGGCCTCTATGGCTACACCTTC. Translation gives CASYTLGLYGYTF. The full variable domain, in which reference TRBV30 and TRBJ1-2 provide the parts outside the CDR3, is SQTIHQWPATLVQPVGSPLSLECTVEGTSNPNLYWYRQAAGRGLQLLFYSVGIGQISSEVPQNLSASRPQDRQFILSSKKLLLSDSGFYLCASYTLGLYGYTFGSGTRLTVV.

The rearrangement uses TRBV7-2 and TRBJ2-1; D call uncertain. The CDR3 totals 12 residues. V lost 4 bases and J lost 9, with 10 bases in between. Germline V gene sequence: CDR1 SGHTA, CDR2 FQGNSA. This chain's CDR3 is CASSSSYGEQFF. For the CDR3, the DNA is TGTGCCAGCAGCTCGTCCTACGGTGAGCAGTTCTTC.

The chain joins TRBV7-2 to TRBJ2-7; tentative D call: TRBD2 (5 bases). Germline V gene sequence: CDR1 SGHTA, CDR2 FQGNSA. Trimming took off 2 bases at V and 2 bases at J, with 7 bases between the two ends. The CDR3 has 13 amino acids. The CDR3, as DNA: TGTGCCAGCAGCTTAACCGGGGCCTACGAGCAGTACTTC. This translates into CASSLTGAYEQYF.